The sequence of this T cell receptor beta chain was determined in a study of OX40 agonist ivuxolimab in advanced cancers. Researchers took blood at baseline, on cycle 4 day 1, and on cycle 7 day 1. Using immunoSEQ multiplex PCR, the repertoire was profiled, and TCRdb retains in-frame clones only, with some absent. The table lists more than 70,000 clones, approximately 89% of them singletons. The V gene lost 8 bases and the J gene lost 6 bases, with 5 bases spanning the gap. The CDR3 consists of 10 residues. Looked up from germline, CDR1 is SNHLY and CDR2 is FYNNEI. This TCR was recovered from an adult with an advanced solid tumor such as melanoma, head and neck, liver or kidney cancer. The gene calls are TRBV2 and TRBJ2-1; the D gene could be TRBD1 or TRBD2 (5 bases each). The sample in question was CD4+ or CD8+ T cells sorted from blood, obtained in a trial of the OX40 agonist ivuxolimab. The CDR3 coding sequence is TGTGCCAGCGGGGGCAATGAGCAGTTCTTC. Encoded protein: CASGGNEQFF.